The subject of this entry is one TCR beta chain. Its target is not known. Generated by immunoSEQ multiplex PCR, the TCRdb table keeps only in-frame clones and is missing some. The top ten hold about 19% of the sample, which has about 60,000 clones, around 94% seen once. Naive CD4 T cells, CD45RO-negative and CD62L-positive, were flow-sorted from PBMCs. This entry belongs to a study of human versus mouse CDR3 diversity and MHC coevolution. Notes on the study in general: Clonal inequality was lowest in most of the three human donors. Human T cells were selected on over 5 MHC II alleles.

J lost 6 bases, V lost 5 bases, and 18 bases had no gene match. The CDR3 is made up of 17 amino acids. Germline lookup yields CDR1 WNHNN and CDR2 SYGVQD (reference sequence). Source material: naive CD4+ T cells from blood. The subset was: CD45RO-negative CD62L-positive naive CD4 T cells. The V call is TRBV10-1, the J call TRBJ2-7, with TRBD2 identical over 8 bases. This TCR was recovered from a person between 55 and 69 years old in good health. The CDR3 nucleotides are TGCGCCAGCAGTTCTTCACCCGGGACTAGAGGCCTCTCCGAGCAGTACTTC. Its translation: CASSSSPGTRGLSEQYF.